This TCR beta chain was sequenced for a study of T cells in Graves' hyperthyroidism and ophthalmopathy (dated by TCRdb to between 2018 and 2021). For the wider study: Peripheral blood samples were taken at the time of initial diagnosis, prior to any treatment. To identify TCR V-J signatures that set the groups apart, the researchers used a discovery cohort of more than 95 patients, made up of about 44 with Graves' ophthalmopathy and 55 to 65 with stable Graves' hyperthyroidism. Prospective prediction of ophthalmopathy was tested in an independent validation cohort of some 20 hyperthyroidism patients and some 17 patients who later progressed to ophthalmopathy. The 90 or so discovery patients were randomly split 7:3 into training and test sets. The study also compared thyroid tissue and blood T-cell repertoires from roughly 6 Graves' hyperthyroidism patients. After blood sampling, hyperthyroidism patients were treated with methimazole at a starting dose of 30 mg daily, and ophthalmopathy patients were treated with high-dose intravenous methylprednisolone. According to the paper, TCR Vbeta CDR3 sequencing was carried out on around 140 peripheral blood samples, which came from fewer than 50 ophthalmopathy, roughly 75 hyperthyroidism and approximately 17 progressor patients.

This clonotype was seen ten or more times. The specificity of this receptor is unknown. Base qualities are not recorded, but no much larger clone differs from it by a single base. The research as a whole found: Most expanded thyroid clonotypes (frequency above 0.001) were also found in blood, which suggests that blood repertoires may mirror thyroid immune responses. Ophthalmopathy was separated from stable hyperthyroidism by a 13 V-J signature model, with approximately 85% sensitivity and just over 81% specificity obtained in cross-validation and 80%/75% obtained in testing. No statistical method was used to fix the sample size in advance, and group allocation was not hidden from the investigators. In validation, the model predicted progression to ophthalmopathy a median of 6.5 months before onset, with roughly 70% sensitivity and 72.22% specificity.

The TCR beta CDR3 regions were amplified from RNA transcripts. For the first round of RT-PCR on the TCR CDR3, the HTBI primer set was used together with the Qiagen OneStep RT-PCR kit. Libraries were constructed in a second round of multiplex PCR, after which size selection and purification were carried out. Sequencing of the libraries was done on an Illumina HiSeq2000 using paired-end 100 bp reads. The original methods were these. SOAPnuke was used to process the raw data, with reads discarded if the reads contained adapters or uncalled bases, had a mean Phred below 15, or lacked an exact constant-primer or identifier match. High-quality paired reads were merged using COPE v1.2.5, and each unique nucleotide sequence was defined as a clonotype. MiTCR v1.1 was used to align clonotypes to the IMGT TRBV, TRBD and TRBJ reference segments. Only V-J combinations with frequency above 0.0001, covering roughly 99% of repertoires, were analysed. A TCS score was defined as the ratio between F50 (clonal expansion) and ExV (chaos), using BLOSUM62-based TCRdist between CDR3 peptides within each V-J. Welch's t-statistics and random forest reduced 500 to 550 V-J features to about 12, which were used in a naive Bayes classifier (R e1071). TCRdb cleaned the public reads at Q25 with fastp, built clones with MiXCR and kept in-frame beta chains. Each entry is one CDR3 protein sequence, shown with its most common DNA and genes. The V and J calls were determined by TCRdb, not by the authors. This sample comprises about 520,000 distinct CDR3 sequences, around 22% of them detected only once. The ten top clones hold roughly 12% of the sample.

In the ophthalmopathy patients, disease was moderately to severely active, with a Clinical Activity Score of 3 or more, a NOSPECS grade of 4 or more, and a duration of less than 3 months. Patients with uncontrolled infections, other autoimmune diseases, pregnancy or lactation were excluded. Diagnoses were based on clinical symptoms, serum thyroxine and TRAb, thyroid ultrasound and orbital computed tomography. PBMCs were separated from roughly 9.6 ml of fresh peripheral blood using Ficoll-Paque density gradient centrifugation. Trizol reagent was used to extract total RNA, and RNA quality was then checked on an Agilent 2100 Bioanalyzer. Specimen: blood. This clonotype was sampled from a woman aged 25 to 39 with Graves' ophthalmopathy.

The CDR3 reads as follows: CASSLLLASGFYEQYF. The sequenced DNA: TGTGCCAGCAGCCTCCTCCTCGCTAGCGGGTTCTACGAGCAGTACTTC. Recombination linked TRBV11-1 to TRBJ2-7; TRBD2 matches 8 bases in the middle. In the germline V gene (reference sequence), CDR1 corresponds to SGHAT and CDR2 to FQDESV. The CDR3 runs 16 residues from the cysteine to the phenylalanine. Only the CDR3 DNA is retained, 48 bases long and in frame from the first base. Germline trimming amounts to 5 bases on V and 3 bases on J, with 12 as the count of junction bases outside the gene matches. With the rest looked up from the reference TRBV11-1 and TRBJ2-7 genes rather than sequenced, the full variable domain is EAEVAQSPRYKITEKSQAVAFWCDPISGHATLYWYRQILGQGPELLVQFQDESVVDDSQLPKDRFSAERLKGVDSTLKIQPAELGDSAMYLCASSLLLASGFYEQYFGPGTRLTVT.